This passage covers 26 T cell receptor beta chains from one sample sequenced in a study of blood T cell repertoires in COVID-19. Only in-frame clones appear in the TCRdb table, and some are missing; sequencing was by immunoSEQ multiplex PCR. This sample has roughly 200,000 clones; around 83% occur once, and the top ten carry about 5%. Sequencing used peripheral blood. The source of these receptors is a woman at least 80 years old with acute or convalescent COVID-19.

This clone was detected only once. CDR3 residues: CASSPVRDTYNEQFF. DNA for the CDR3: TGTGCCAGCTCACCTGTCCGGGACACCTACAATGAGCAGTTCTTC. The V gene is TRBV18, the J gene TRBJ2-1, with D possibly being TRBD1 (6 bases). V was trimmed by 3 bases and J by 2 bases, leaving 11 bases between them. This CDR3 spans 15 amino acids. Per germline, CDR1 KGHSH and CDR2 LQKENI. Drawing the rest from reference TRBV18 and TRBJ2-1, the complete variable domain is NAGVMQNPRHLVRRRGQEARLRCSPMKGHSHVYWYRQLPEEGLKFMVYLQKENIIDESGMPKERFSAEFPKEGPSILRIQQVVRGDSAAYFCASSPVRDTYNEQFFGPGTRLTVL.

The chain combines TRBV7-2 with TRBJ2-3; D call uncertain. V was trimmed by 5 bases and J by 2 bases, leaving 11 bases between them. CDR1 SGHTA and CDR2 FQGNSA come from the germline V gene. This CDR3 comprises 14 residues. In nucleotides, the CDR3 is TGTGCCAGCAGCCTAGGGCCCTTCACAGATACGCAGTATTTT. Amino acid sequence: CASSLGPFTDTQYF.

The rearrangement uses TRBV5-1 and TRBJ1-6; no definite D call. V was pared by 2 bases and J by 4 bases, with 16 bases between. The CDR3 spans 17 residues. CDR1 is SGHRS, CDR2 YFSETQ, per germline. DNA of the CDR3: TGCGCCAGCAGCTTCGGGGTTCCAGGCGATTATAATTCACCCCTCCACTTT. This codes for CASSFGVPGDYNSPLHF.

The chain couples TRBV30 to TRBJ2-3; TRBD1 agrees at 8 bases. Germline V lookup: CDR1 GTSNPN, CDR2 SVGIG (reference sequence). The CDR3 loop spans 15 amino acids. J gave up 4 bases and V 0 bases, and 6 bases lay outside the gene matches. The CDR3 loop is CAWSVPRTGPDTQYF. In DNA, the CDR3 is TGTGCCTGGAGTGTACCGCGGACAGGGCCAGATACGCAGTATTTT.

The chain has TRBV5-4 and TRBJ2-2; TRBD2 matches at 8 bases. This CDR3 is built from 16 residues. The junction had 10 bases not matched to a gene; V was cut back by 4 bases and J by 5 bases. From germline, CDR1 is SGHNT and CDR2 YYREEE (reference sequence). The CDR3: CASSRITSGETGELFF. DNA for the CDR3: TGTGCCAGCAGCCGCATTACTAGCGGAGAAACCGGGGAGCTGTTTTTT.

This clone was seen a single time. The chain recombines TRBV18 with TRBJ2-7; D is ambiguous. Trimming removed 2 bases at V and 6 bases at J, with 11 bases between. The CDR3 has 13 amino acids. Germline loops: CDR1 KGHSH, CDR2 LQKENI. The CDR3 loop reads CASSPTTMAEQYF. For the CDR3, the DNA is TGTGCCAGCTCACCAACAACCATGGCCGAGCAGTACTTC.

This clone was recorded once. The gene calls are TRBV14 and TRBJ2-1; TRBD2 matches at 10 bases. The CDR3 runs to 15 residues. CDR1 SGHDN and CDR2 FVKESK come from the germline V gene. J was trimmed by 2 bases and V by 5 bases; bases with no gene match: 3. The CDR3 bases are TGTGCCAGCAGCTTAACTAGCGGGGCCTACAATGAGCAGTTCTTC. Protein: CASSLTSGAYNEQFF. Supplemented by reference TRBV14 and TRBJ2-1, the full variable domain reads EAGVTQFPSHSVIEKGQTVTLRCDPISGHDNLYWYRRVMGKEIKFLLHFVKESKQDESGMPNNRFLAERTGGTYSTLKVQPAELEDSGVYFCASSLTSGAYNEQFFGPGTRLTVL.

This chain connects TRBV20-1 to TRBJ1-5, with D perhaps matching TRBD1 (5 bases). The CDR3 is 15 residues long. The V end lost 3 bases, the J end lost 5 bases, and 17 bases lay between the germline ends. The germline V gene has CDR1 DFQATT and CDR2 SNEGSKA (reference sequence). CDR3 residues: CSASRFQGRDQPQHF. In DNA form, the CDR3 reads TGCAGTGCTAGTCGATTTCAGGGAAGGGATCAGCCCCAGCATTTT.

The CDR3 reads CARSTRRRQGVNTEAFF. The CDR3 nucleotides are TGTGCCAGAAGCACCCGGAGGAGACAGGGGGTGAACACTGAAGCTTTCTTT. V gene TRBV5-3 combines with J gene TRBJ1-1; the match to TRBD1 covers 9 bases. TRBV5-3 is an ORF, and what it does is uncertain. The junction had 10 bases not matched to a gene; V was cut back by 4 bases and J by 0 bases. The CDR3 has 17 residues.

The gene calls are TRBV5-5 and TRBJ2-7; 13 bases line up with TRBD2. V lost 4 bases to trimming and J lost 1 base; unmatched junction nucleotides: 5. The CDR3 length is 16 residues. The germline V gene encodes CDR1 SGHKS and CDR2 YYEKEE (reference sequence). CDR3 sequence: CASSPWTSGSSYEQYF. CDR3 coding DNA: TGTGCCAGCAGCCCGTGGACTAGCGGGAGTTCCTACGAGCAGTACTTC.

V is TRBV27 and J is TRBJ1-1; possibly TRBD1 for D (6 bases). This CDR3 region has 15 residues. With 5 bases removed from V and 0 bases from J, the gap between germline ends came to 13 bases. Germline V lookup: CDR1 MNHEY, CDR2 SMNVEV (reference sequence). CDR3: CASSQQGNLNTEAFF. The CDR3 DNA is TGTGCCAGCAGTCAGCAGGGGAACCTGAACACTGAAGCTTTCTTT.

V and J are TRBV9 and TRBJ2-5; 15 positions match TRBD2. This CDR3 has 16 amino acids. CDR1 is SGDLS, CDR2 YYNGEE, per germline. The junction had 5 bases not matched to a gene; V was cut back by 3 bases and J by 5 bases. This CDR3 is CASSGTSGRAWETQYF. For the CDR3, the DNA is TGTGCCAGCAGCGGGACTAGCGGGAGGGCCTGGGAGACCCAGTACTTC.

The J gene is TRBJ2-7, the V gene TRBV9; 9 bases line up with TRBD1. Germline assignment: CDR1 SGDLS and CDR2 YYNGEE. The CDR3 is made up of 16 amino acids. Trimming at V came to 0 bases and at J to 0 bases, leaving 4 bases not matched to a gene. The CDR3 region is CASSVAPGQGSYEQYF. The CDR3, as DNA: TGTGCCAGCAGCGTAGCTCCGGGACAGGGCTCCTACGAGCAGTACTTC. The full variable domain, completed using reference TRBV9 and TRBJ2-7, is DSGVTQTPKHLITATGQRVTLRCSPRSGDLSVYWYQQSLDQGLQFLIQYYNGEERAKGNILERFSAQQFPDLHSELNLSSLELGDSALYFCASSVAPGQGSYEQYFGPGTRLTVT.

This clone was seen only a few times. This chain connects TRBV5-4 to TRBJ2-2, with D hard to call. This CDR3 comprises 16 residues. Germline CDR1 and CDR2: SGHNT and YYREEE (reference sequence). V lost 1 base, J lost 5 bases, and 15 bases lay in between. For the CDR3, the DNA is TGTGCCAGCAGCTTGTATCCTAGTATCGTGACCGGGGAGCTGTTTTTT. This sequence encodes CASSLYPSIVTGELFF.

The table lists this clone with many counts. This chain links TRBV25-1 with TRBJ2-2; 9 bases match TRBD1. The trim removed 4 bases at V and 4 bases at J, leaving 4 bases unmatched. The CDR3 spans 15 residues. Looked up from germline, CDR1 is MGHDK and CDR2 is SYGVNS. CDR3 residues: CASSGDRGSTGELFF. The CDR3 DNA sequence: TGTGCCAGCAGTGGAGACAGGGGGAGCACCGGGGAGCTGTTTTTT.

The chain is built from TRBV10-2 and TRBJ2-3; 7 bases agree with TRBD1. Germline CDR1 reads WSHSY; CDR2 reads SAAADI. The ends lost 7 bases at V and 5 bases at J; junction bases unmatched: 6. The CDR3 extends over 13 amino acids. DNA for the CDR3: TGCGCCAGCAAAACAGGGGTCGGAGATACGCAGTATTTT. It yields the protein CASKTGVGDTQYF.

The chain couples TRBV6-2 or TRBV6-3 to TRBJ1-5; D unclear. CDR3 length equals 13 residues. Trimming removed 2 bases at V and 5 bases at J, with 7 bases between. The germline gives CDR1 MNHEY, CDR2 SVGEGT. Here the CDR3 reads CASSYHFDQPQHF. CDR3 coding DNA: TGTGCCAGCAGTTACCACTTTGATCAGCCCCAGCATTTT.

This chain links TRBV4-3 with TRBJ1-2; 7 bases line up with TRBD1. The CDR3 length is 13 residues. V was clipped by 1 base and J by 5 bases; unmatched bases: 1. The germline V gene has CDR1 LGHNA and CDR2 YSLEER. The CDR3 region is CASSQAQGYGYTF. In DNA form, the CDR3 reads TGCGCCAGCAGCCAAGCACAGGGGTATGGCTACACCTTC.

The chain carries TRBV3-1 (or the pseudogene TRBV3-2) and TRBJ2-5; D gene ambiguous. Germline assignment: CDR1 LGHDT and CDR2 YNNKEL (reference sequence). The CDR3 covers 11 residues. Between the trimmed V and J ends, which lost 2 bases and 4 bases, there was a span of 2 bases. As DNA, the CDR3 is TGTGCCAGCAGCCAACGAGAGACCCAGTACTTC. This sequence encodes CASSQRETQYF.

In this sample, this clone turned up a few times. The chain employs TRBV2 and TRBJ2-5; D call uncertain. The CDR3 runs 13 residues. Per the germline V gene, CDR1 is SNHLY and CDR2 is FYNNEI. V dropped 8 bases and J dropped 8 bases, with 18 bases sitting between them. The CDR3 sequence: CASAWRVRATQYF. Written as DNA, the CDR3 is TGTGCCAGCGCATGGAGAGTAAGAGCAACCCAGTACTTC. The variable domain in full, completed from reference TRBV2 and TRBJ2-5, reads EPEVTQTPSHQVTQMGQEVILRCVPISNHLYFYWYRQILGQKVEFLVSFYNNEISEKSEIFDDQFSVERPDGSNFTLKIRSTKLEDSAMYFCASAWRVRATQYFGPGTRLLVL.

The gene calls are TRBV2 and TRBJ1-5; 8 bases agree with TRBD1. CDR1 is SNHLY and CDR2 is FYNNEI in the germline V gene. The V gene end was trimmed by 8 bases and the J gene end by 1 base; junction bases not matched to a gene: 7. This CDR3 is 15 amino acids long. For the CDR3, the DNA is TGTGCCAGCTGTCCCCAGGGGGCGAGCAATCAGCCCCAGCATTTT. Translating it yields CASCPQGASNQPQHF. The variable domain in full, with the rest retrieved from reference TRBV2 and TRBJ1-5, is EPEVTQTPSHQVTQMGQEVILRCVPISNHLYFYWYRQILGQKVEFLVSFYNNEISEKSEIFDDQFSVERPDGSNFTLKIRSTKLEDSAMYFCASCPQGASNQPQHFGDGTRLSIL.

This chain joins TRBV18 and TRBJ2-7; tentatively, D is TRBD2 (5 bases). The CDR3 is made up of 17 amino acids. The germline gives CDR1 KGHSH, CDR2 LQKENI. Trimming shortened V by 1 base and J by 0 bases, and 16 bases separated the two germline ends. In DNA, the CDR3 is TGTGCCAGCTCACCACGGACGGGCGGGTCTATCTCCTACGAGCAGTACTTC. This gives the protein CASSPRTGGSISYEQYF.

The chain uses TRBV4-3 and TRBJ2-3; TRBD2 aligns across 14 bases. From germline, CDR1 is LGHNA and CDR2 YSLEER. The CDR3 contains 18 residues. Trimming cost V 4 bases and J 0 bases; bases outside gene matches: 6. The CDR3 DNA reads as TGCGCCAGCAGCCGCGGGACTAGCGGGAGTCTTAGCACAGATACGCAGTATTTT. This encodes CASSRGTSGSLSTDTQYF.

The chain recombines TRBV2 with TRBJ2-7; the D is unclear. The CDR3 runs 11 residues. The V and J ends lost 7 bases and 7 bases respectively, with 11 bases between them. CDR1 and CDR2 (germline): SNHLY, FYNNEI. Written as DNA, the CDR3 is TGTGCCAGCACTATAAAGCTAGAGCAGTACTTC. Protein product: CASTIKLEQYF.

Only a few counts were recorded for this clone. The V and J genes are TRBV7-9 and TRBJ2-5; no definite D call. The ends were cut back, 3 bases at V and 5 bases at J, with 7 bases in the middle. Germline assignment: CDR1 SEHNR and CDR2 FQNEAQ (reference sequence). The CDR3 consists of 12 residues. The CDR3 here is CASSFQTETQYF. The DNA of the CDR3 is TGTGCCAGCAGCTTTCAGACTGAGACCCAGTACTTC.

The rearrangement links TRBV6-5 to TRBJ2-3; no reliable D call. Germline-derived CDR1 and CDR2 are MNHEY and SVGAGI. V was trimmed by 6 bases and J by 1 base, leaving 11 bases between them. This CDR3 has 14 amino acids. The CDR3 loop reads CASSQESGTDTQYF. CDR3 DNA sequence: TGTGCCAGCAGCCAGGAAAGTGGCACAGATACGCAGTATTTT.